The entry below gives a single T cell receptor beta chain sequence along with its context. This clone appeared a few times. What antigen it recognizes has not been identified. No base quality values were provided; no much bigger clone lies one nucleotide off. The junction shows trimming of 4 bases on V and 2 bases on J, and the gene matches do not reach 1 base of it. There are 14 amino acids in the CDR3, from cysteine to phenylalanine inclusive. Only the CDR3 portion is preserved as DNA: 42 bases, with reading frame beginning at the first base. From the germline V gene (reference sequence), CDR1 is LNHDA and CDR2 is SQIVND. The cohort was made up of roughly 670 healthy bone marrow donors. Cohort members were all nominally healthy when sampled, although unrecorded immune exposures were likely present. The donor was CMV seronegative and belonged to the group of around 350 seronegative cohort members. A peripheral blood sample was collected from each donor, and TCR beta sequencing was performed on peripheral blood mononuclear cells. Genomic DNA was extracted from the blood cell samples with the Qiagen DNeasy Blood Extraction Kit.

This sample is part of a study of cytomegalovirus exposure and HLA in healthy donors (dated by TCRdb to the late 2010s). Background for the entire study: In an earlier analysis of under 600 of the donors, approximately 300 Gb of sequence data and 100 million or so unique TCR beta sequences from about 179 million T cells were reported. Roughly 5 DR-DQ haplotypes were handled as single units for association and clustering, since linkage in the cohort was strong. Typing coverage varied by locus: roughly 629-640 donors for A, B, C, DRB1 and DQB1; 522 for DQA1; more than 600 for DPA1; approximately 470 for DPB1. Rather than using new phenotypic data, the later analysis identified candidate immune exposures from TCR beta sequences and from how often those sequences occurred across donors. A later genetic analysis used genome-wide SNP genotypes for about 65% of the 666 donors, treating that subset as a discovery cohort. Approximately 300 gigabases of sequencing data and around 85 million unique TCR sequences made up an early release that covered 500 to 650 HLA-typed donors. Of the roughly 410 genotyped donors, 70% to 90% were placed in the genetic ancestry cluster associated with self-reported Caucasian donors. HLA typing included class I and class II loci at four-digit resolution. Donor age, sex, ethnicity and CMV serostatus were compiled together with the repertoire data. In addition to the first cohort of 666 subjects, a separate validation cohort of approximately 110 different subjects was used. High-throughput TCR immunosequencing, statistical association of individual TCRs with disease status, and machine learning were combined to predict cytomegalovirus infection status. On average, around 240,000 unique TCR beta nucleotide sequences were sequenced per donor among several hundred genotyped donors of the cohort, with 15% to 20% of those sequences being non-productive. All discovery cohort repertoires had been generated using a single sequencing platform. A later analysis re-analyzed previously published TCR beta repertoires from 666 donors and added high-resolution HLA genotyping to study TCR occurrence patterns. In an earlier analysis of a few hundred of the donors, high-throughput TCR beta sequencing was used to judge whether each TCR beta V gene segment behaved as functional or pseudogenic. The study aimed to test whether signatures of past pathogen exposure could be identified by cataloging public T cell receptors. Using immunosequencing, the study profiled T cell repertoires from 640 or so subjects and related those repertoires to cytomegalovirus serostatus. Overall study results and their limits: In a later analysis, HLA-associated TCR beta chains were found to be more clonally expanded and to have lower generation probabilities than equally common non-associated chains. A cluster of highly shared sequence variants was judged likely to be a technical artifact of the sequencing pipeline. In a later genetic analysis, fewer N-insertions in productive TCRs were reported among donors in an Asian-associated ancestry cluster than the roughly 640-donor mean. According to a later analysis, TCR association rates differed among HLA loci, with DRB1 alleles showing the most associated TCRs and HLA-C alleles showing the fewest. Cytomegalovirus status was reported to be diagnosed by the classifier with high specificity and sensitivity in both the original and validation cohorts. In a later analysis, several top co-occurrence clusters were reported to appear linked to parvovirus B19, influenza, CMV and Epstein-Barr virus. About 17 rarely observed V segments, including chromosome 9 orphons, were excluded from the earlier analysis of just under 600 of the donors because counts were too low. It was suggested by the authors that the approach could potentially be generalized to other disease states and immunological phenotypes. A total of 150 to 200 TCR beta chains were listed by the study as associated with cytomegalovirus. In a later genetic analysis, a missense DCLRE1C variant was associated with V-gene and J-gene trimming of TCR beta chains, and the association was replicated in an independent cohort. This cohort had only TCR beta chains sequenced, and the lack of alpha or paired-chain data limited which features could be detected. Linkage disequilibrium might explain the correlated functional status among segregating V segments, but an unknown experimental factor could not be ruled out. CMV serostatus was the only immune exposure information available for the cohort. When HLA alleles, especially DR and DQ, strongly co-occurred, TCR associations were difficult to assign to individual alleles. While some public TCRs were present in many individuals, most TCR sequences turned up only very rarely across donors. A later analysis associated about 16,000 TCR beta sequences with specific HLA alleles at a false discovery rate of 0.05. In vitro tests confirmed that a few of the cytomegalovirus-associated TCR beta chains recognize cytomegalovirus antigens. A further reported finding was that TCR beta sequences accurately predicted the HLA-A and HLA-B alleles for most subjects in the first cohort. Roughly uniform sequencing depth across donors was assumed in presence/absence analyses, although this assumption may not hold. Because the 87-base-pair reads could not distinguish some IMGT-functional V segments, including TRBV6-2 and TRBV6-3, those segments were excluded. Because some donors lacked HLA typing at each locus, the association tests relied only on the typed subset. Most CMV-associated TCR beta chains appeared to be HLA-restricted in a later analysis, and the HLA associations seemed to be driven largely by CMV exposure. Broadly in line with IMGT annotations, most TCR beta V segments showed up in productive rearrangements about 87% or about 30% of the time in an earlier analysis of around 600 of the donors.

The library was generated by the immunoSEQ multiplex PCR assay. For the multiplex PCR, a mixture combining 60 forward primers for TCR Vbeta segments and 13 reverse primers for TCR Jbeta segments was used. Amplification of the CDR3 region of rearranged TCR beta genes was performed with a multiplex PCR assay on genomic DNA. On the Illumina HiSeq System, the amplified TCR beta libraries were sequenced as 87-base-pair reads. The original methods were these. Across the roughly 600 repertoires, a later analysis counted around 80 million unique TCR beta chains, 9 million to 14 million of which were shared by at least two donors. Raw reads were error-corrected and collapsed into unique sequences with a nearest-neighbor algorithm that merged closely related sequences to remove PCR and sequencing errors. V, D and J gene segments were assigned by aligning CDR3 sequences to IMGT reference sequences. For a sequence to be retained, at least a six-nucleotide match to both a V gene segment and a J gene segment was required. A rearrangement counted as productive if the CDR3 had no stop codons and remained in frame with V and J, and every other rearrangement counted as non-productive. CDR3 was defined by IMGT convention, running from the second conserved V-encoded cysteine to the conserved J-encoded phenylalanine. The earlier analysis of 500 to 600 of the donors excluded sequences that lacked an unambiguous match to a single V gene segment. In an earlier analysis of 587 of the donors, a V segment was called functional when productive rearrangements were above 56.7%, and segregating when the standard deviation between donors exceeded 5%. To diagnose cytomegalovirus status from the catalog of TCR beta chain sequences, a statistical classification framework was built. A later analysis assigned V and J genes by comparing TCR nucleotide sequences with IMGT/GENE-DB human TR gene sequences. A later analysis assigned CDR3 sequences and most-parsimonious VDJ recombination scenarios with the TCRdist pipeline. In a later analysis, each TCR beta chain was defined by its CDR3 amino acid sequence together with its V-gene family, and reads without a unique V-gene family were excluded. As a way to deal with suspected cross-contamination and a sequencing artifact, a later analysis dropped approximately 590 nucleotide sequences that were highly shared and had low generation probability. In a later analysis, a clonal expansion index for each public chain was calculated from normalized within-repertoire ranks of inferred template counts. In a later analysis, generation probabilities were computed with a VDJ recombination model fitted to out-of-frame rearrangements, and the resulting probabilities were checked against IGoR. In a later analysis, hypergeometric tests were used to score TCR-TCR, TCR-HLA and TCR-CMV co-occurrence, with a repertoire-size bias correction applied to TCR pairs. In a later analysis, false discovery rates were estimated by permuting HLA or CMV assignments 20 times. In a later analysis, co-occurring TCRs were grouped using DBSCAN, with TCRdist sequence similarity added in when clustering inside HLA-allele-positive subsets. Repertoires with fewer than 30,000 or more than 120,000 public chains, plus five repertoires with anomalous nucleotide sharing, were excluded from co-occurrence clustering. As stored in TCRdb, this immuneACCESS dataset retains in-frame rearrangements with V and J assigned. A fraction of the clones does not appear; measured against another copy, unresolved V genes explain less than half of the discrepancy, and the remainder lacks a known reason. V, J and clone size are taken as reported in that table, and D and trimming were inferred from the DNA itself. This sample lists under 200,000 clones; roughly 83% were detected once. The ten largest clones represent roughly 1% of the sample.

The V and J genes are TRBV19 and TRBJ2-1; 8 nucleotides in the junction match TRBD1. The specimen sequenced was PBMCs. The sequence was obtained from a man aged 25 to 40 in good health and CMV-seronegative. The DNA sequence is TGTGCCAGTAGTAGACAGGGGACCTACAATGAGCAGTTCTTC. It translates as CASSRQGTYNEQFF.